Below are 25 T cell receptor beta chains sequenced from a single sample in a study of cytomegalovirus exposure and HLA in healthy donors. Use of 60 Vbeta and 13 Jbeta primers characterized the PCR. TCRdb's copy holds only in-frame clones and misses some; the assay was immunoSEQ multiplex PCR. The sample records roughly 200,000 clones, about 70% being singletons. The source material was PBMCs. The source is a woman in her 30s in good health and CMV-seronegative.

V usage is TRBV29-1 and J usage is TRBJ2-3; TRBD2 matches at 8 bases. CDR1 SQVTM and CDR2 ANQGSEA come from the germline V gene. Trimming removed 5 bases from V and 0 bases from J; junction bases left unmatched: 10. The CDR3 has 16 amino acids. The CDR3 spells CSVRGGPLASTDTQYF. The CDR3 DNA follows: TGCAGCGTTCGGGGGGGGCCCCTTGCTAGCACAGATACGCAGTATTTT.

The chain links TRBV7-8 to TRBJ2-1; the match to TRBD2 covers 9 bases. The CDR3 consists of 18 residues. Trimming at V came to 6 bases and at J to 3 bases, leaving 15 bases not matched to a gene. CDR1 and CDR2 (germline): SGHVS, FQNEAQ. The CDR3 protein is CASRALSGRGGYYNEQFF. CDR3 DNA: TGTGCCAGCAGGGCCCTCAGCGGGCGGGGGGGGTACTACAATGAGCAGTTCTTC. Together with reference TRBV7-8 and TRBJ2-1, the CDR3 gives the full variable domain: GAGVSQSPRYKVAKRGQDVALRCDPISGHVSLFWYQQALGQGPEFLTYFQNEAQLDKSGLPSDRFFAERPEGSVSTLKIQRTQQEDSAVYLCASRALSGRGGYYNEQFFGPGTRLTVL.

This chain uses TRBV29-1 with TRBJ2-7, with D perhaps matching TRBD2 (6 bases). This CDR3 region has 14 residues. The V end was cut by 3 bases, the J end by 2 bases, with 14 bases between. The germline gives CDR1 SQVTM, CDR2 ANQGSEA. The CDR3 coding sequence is TGCAGCGTTGAGGGGAGGAAAGCCCCCTACGAGCAGTACTTC. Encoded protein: CSVEGRKAPYEQYF.

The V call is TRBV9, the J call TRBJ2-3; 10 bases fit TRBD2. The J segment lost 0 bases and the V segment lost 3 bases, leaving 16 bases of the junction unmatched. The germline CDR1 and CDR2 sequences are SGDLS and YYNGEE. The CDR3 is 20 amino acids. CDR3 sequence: CASSAGALAGTSPSTDTQYF. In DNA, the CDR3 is TGTGCCAGCAGCGCCGGGGCACTAGCGGGAACTTCCCCTAGCACAGATACGCAGTATTTT.

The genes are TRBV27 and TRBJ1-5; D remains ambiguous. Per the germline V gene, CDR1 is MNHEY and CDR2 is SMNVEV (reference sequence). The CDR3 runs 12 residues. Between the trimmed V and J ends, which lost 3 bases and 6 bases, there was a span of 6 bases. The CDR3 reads CASSFAGQPQHF. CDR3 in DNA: TGTGCCAGCAGTTTCGCCGGTCAGCCCCAGCATTTT.

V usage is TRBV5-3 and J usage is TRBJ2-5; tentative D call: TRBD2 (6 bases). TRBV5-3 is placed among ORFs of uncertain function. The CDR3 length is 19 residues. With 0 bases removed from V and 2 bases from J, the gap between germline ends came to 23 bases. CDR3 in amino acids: CARSLAPRGCLNKQETQYF. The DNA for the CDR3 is TGTGCCAGAAGCTTGGCCCCGCGGGGCTGTCTGAACAAGCAAGAGACCCAGTACTTC.

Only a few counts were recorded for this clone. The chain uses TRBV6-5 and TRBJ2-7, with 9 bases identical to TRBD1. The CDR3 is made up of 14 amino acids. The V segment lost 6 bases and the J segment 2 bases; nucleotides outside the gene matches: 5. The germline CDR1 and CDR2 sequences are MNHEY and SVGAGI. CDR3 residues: CASRSNRGPYEQYF. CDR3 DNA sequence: TGTGCCAGCAGATCTAACAGGGGGCCCTACGAGCAGTACTTC.

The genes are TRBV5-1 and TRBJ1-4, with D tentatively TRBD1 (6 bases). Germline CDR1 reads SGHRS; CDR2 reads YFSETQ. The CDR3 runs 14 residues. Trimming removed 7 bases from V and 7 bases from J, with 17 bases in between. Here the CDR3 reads CASGYRGGGEKLFF. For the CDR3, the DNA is TGCGCCAGCGGGTACCGGGGGGGCGGTGAAAAACTGTTTTTT.

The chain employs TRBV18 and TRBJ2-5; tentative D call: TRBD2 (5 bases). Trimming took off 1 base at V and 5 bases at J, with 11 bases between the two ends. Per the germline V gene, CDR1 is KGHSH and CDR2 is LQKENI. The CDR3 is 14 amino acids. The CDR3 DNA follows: TGTGCCAGCTCACCACTCGGGGTAGGCGAGACCCAGTACTTC. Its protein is CASSPLGVGETQYF.

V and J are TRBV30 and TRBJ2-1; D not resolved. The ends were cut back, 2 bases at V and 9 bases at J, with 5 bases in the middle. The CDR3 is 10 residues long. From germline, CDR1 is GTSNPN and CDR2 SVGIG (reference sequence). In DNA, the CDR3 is TGTGCCTGGAGTTCAGGTGAGCAGTTCTTC. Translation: CAWSSGEQFF.

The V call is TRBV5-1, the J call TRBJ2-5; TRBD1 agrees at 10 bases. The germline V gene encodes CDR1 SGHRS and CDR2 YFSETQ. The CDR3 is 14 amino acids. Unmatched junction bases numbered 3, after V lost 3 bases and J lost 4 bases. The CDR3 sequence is CASSYGQGGETQYF. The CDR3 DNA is TGCGCCAGCAGCTACGGACAGGGGGGAGAGACCCAGTACTTC.

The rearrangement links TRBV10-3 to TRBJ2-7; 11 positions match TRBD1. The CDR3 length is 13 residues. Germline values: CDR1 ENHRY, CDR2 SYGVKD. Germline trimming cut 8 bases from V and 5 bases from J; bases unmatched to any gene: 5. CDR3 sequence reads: CAIRGTGGNEQYF. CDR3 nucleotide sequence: TGTGCCATCCGTGGGACAGGGGGAAACGAGCAGTACTTC.

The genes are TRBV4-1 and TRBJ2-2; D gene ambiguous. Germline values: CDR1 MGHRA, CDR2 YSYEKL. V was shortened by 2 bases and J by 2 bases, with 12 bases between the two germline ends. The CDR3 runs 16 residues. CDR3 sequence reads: CASSQFNSYNTGELFF. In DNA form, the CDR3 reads TGCGCCAGCAGCCAATTCAACTCATACAACACCGGGGAGCTGTTTTTT.

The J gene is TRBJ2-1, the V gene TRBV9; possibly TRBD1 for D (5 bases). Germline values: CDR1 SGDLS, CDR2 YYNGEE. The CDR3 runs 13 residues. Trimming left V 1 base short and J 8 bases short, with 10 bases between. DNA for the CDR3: TGTGCCAGCAGCGTAATGGCCAGGGATGAGCAGTTCTTC. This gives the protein CASSVMARDEQFF.

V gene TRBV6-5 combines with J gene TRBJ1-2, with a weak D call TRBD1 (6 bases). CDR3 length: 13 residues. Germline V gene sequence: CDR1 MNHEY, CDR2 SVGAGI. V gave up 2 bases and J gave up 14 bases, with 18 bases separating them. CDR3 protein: CASSYLGHKVWTF. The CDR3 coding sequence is TGTGCCAGCAGTTACCTGGGACACAAAGTGTGGACCTTC.

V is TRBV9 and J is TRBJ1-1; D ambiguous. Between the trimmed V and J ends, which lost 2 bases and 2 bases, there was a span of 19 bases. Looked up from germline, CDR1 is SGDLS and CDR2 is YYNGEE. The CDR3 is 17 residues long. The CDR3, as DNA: TGTGCCAGCAGCGTTGATCCGGGAGGCGCAGGAAACACTGAAGCTTTCTTT. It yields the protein CASSVDPGGAGNTEAFF.

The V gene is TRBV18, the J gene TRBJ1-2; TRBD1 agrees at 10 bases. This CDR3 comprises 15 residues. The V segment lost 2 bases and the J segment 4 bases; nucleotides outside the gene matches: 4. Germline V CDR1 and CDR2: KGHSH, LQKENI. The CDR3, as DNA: TGTGCCAGCTCACCAGGGACAGGGGTCGCCTATGGCTACACCTTC. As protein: CASSPGTGVAYGYTF.

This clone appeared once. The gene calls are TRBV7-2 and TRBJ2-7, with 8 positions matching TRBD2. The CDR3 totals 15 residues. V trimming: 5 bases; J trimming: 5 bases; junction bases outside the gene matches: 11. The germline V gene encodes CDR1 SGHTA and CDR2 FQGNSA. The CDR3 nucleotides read TGTGCCAGCAGCCCTAGCGGGCGTAAGGAGGACGAGCAGTACTTC. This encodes CASSPSGRKEDEQYF. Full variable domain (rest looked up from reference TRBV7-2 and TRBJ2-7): GAGVSQSPSNKVTEKGKDVELRCDPISGHTALYWYRQSLGQGLEFLIYFQGNSAPDKSGLPSDRFSAERTGGSVSTLTIQRTQQEDSAVYLCASSPSGRKEDEQYFGPGTRLTVT.

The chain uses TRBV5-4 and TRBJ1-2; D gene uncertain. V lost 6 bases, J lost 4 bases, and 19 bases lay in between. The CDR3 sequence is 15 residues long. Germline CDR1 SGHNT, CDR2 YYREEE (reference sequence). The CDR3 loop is CASTNDRESSYGYTF. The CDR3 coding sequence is TGTGCCAGCACCAATGACCGGGAATCTAGCTATGGCTACACCTTC.

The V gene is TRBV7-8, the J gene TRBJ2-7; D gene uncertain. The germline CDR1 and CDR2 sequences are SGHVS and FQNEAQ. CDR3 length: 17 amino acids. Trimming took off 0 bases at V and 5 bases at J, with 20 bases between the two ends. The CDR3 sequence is CASSLAFRGRADHEQYF. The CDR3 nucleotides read TGTGCCAGCAGCTTAGCCTTTAGAGGAAGAGCCGACCACGAGCAGTACTTC.

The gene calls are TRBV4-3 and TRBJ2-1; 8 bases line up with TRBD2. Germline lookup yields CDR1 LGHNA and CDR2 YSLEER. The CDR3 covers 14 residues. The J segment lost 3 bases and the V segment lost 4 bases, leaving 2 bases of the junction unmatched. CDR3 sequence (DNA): TGCGCCAGCAGCCTAGCGGGATTCTACAATGAGCAGTTCTTC. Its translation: CASSLAGFYNEQFF.

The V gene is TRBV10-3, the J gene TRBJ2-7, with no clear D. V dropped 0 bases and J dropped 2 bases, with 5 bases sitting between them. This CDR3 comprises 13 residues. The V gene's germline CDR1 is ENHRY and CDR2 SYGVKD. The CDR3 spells CAISESPAYEQYF. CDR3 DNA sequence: TGTGCCATCAGTGAGTCTCCCGCCTACGAGCAGTACTTC.

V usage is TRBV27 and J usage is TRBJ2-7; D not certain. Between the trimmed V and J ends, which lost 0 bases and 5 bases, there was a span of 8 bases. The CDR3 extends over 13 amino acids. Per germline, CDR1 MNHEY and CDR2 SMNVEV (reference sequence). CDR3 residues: CASSLSTADEQYF. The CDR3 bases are TGTGCCAGCAGTTTATCGACCGCGGACGAGCAGTACTTC.

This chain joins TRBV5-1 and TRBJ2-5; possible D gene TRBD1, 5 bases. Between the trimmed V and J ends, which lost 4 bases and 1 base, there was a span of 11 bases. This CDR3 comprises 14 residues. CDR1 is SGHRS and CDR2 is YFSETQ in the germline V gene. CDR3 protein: CASSTGQFQETQYF. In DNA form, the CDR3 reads TGCGCCAGCAGCACAGGACAATTCCAAGAGACCCAGTACTTC.

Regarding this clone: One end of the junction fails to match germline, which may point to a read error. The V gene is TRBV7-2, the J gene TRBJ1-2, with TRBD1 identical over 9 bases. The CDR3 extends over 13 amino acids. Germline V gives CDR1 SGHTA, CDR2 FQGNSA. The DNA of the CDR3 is TGTGCCAGCAGCCAACGGACAGGGGCTAGCTTGGCCTTC. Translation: CASSQRTGASLAF.